The 6 T cell receptor beta chains below come from one sample, sequenced in a study of T cells in women clearing cervical HPV infection (dated 2018 in TCRdb). The library was generated by the immunoSEQ multiplex PCR assay. This is the immuneACCESS table as TCRdb keeps it, with only in-frame sequences that have V and J called. A part of the clones is gone; compared with another copy, unresolved V genes explain less than half, and the rest is unexplained. Per the sample table, the count is some 14,000 clones. Around 20% of the sample is taken by the ten largest. Specimen: blood buffy coat. These receptors were collected from a woman between 18 and 69 years old with a cervical HPV16 infection that either progressed to CIN3+ or cleared (not recorded which).

In the case of this clone: The CDR3 goes on 3 residues after the read ends, and that part is filled in from the germline J gene. The V and J genes are TRBV6-1 and TRBJ1-3; 10 bases are shared with TRBD1. Per germline, CDR1 MNHNS and CDR2 SASEGT. CDR3 length equals 14 residues. Germline trimming cut 4 bases from V and 8 bases from J; bases unmatched to any gene: 5. The covered CDR3 bases are TGTGCCAGCAGTGGGCGGGACAGGGGAGACACC. Translating gives CASSGRDRGDT. The entire CDR3 sequence reads CASSGRDRGDTIYF.

Remarks on this clone: Read data end 3 residues before the CDR3 end; the end is taken from the germline J gene. This chain uses TRBV20-1 with TRBJ1-4; 8 nucleotides match TRBD1. This CDR3 is 15 amino acids long. Unmatched junction bases numbered 7, after V lost 4 bases and J lost 3 bases. Germline assignment: CDR1 DFQATT and CDR2 SNEGSKA (reference sequence). The CDR3 reads CSAKAGGAANEKLFF. The sequenced CDR3 bases are TGCAGTGCTAAGGCAGGGGGCGCAGCTAATGAAAAA.

Points on this clone: The read ends 3 residues shy of where the CDR3 ends; the end is completed using the germline J gene. The chain couples TRBV5-1 to TRBJ2-3; maybe TRBD1 (6 bases). This CDR3 has 16 amino acids. Germline-derived CDR1 and CDR2 are SGHRS and YFSETQ. V lost 1 base to trimming and J lost 1 base, with 13 bases between them. The CDR3 loop reads CASSLKAAGGTDTQYF. Incomplete CDR3 DNA: TGCGCCAGCAGCTTGAAAGCAGCAGGGGGCACAGATACG. The full variable domain, completed using reference TRBV5-1 and TRBJ2-3, is KAGVTQTPRYLIKTRGQQVTLSCSPISGHRSVSWYQQTPGQGLQFLFEYFSETQRNKGNFPGRFSGRQFSNSRSEMNVSTLELGDSALYLCASSLKAAGGTDTQYFGPGTRLTVL.

CDR3 bases read: TGTGCCAGCAGATTTGAGTCGGGGACTAATGAAAAA. Residues: CASRFESGTNEK. The entire CDR3 protein is CASRFESGTNEKLFF. The chain couples TRBV2 to TRBJ1-4; D remains ambiguous. The sequenced fragment ends 3 residues before the CDR3 boundary, so the rest is inferred from the germline J gene. This CDR3 has 15 amino acids. The V end was cut by 6 bases, the J end by 2 bases, with 13 bases between. The germline V gene encodes CDR1 SNHLY and CDR2 FYNNEI.

Points on this clone: The CDR3 is cut off 3 residues early in the read; its end comes from the germline J gene. This chain joins TRBV7-7 and TRBJ2-1, with TRBD2 identical over 11 bases. CDR1 SSHAT and CDR2 FNYEAQ come from the germline V gene (reference sequence). This CDR3 spans 15 amino acids. The V and J ends lost 0 bases and 9 bases, in that order; junction bases with no gene match: 4. This CDR3 is CASSLALAGGSEQFF. The CDR3 bases that were read are TGTGCCAGCAGCTTAGCGCTAGCGGGGGGCAGTGAG.

On this clone itself: Read sequence stops 3 residues before the CDR3 end, and the germline J gene provides the missing end. This sequence joins TRBV2 and TRBJ1-5, with 7 bases that match TRBD1. V was clipped by 6 bases and J by 2 bases; unmatched bases: 4. The CDR3 runs to 14 residues. Germline lookup yields CDR1 SNHLY and CDR2 FYNNEI. The CDR3 spells CASSQTGGNQPQHF. Partial CDR3 DNA: TGTGCCAGCAGCCAAACAGGGGGCAATCAGCCC.